These 17 T cell receptor beta chains were sequenced from one sample in a study of blood T cell repertoires in COVID-19. Some clones are missing from TCRdb's copy, which holds only in-frame ones; the method was immunoSEQ multiplex PCR. The sample has approximately 150,000 clones, about 83% seen once; the top ten hold 8.5% to 9%. The sample consisted of peripheral blood. The receptors derive from a woman in her forties or fifties with active or convalescent COVID-19.

The chain carries TRBV10-3 and TRBJ1-1, with D possibly being TRBD1 (5 bases). The V end was cut by 8 bases, the J end by 4 bases, with 14 bases between. The CDR3 length is 13 residues. Per germline, CDR1 ENHRY and CDR2 SYGVKD. CDR3 in amino acids: CAIRGGVITEAFF. As DNA, the CDR3 is TGTGCCATCCGCGGAGGGGTAATCACTGAAGCTTTCTTT.

The J gene is TRBJ2-7, the V gene TRBV28; TRBD1 is a possible D gene (5 bases). V was trimmed by 2 bases and J by 2 bases, leaving 10 bases between them. The CDR3 is 14 amino acids. Germline lookup yields CDR1 MDHEN and CDR2 SYDVKM. CDR3 sequence: CASSLSQGPYEQYF. The DNA of the CDR3 is TGTGCCAGCAGTTTAAGTCAGGGCCCCTACGAGCAGTACTTC.

A single count supports this clone. The chain combines TRBV3-1 (or the pseudogene TRBV3-2) with TRBJ2-1, with 11 bases lining up with TRBD2. The germline V gene encodes CDR1 LGHDT and CDR2 YNNKEL (reference sequence). There are 19 residues in the CDR3. The trim removed 0 bases at V and 4 bases at J, leaving 11 bases unmatched. The CDR3 sequence is CASSQEDDLLAGVYNEQFF. CDR3 nucleotides: TGTGCCAGCAGCCAAGAAGACGATCTACTAGCGGGGGTTTACAATGAGCAGTTCTTC.

The count of this clone is one. J is TRBJ2-1 and V is TRBV3-1 (or the pseudogene TRBV3-2); 7 bases match TRBD2. V trimming: 2 bases; J trimming: 0 bases; junction bases outside the gene matches: 16. Germline lookup yields CDR1 LGHDT and CDR2 YNNKEL (reference sequence). This CDR3 contains 20 residues. The CDR3 spells CASSQLSERGGPGSYNEQFF. In DNA, the CDR3 is TGTGCCAGCAGCCAACTAAGTGAGAGGGGAGGGCCTGGCTCCTACAATGAGCAGTTCTTC.

This clone was observed a single time. The chain couples TRBV25-1 to TRBJ1-2; D not resolved. Germline V gene data show CDR1 as MGHDK and CDR2 as SYGVNS. This CDR3 spans 13 amino acids. Trimming stripped 4 bases from V and 1 base from J, with 7 bases between. This CDR3 is CASSVGSNYGYTF. The CDR3 nucleotides are TGTGCCAGCAGTGTTGGCAGTAACTATGGCTACACCTTC.

The J gene is TRBJ1-1, the V gene TRBV7-9, with D perhaps TRBD1 (5 bases). CDR3 length: 14 amino acids. V was cut by 1 base and J by 10 bases, with 16 bases left in between. Per germline, CDR1 SEHNR and CDR2 FQNEAQ (reference sequence). CDR3: CASSLDSGLGGAFF. The CDR3 nucleotides read TGTGCCAGCAGCTTAGACTCAGGCCTCGGGGGAGCTTTCTTT.

This clone has just one count. This sequence joins TRBV7-9 and TRBJ2-7, with D possibly TRBD1 on 6 matching bases. This CDR3 is built from 18 residues. With 5 bases removed from V and 2 bases from J, the gap between germline ends came to 25 bases. CDR1 and CDR2 from the germline V gene are SEHNR and FQNEAQ (reference sequence). CDR3 loop: CASSLPQRVRGTTYEQYF. The CDR3 nucleotides are TGTGCCAGCAGCCTCCCCCAGAGGGTCAGGGGTACTACCTACGAGCAGTACTTC.

CDR3 DNA sequence: TGTGCCAGCAGTTACCCCCGGGACAGGTACTACGAGCAGTACTTC. Translation: CASSYPRDRYYEQYF. The V and J genes are TRBV6-2 or TRBV6-3 and TRBJ2-7; 8 bases are shared with TRBD1. J lost 3 bases, V lost 2 bases, and 6 bases had no gene match. Germline CDR1 is MNHEY and CDR2 is SVGEGT. This CDR3 comprises 15 residues.

The rearrangement joins TRBV27 to TRBJ2-2; 11 bases agree with TRBD2. Trimming cost V 5 bases and J 3 bases; bases outside gene matches: 5. Per germline, CDR1 MNHEY and CDR2 SMNVEV (reference sequence). The CDR3 is 16 amino acids. CDR3 sequence reads: CASSMGLADYTGELFF. The CDR3 DNA reads TGTGCCAGCAGTATGGGACTAGCGGATTACACCGGGGAGCTGTTTTTT.

V is TRBV3-1 (or the pseudogene TRBV3-2) and J is TRBJ2-3, with unresolved D. The length of the CDR3 is 16 residues. Trimming stripped 1 base from V and 6 bases from J, with 17 bases between. CDR1 and CDR2 from the germline V gene are LGHDT and YNNKEL (reference sequence). The CDR3 protein is CASSQVYGNLMDTQYF. The DNA for the CDR3 is TGTGCCAGCAGCCAAGTTTACGGTAATTTAATGGATACGCAGTATTTT.

V usage is TRBV6-5 and J usage is TRBJ2-7; TRBD1 matches at 9 bases. This CDR3 spans 14 amino acids. Germline lookup yields CDR1 MNHEY and CDR2 SVGAGI. J gave up 4 bases and V 2 bases, and 3 bases lay outside the gene matches. The CDR3 protein is CASSYGTGRYEQYF. The CDR3 DNA reads TGTGCCAGCAGTTACGGGACAGGGAGGTACGAGCAGTACTTC.

The V call is TRBV7-3, the J call TRBJ2-3; D possibly corresponds to TRBD2 (6 bases). CDR1 and CDR2 (germline): SGHTA, FQGTGA. CDR3 size: 17 residues. The ends were cut back, 4 bases at V and 4 bases at J, with 21 bases in the middle. The CDR3 protein is CASSSNADPEGSDTQYF. The CDR3 coding sequence is TGTGCCAGCAGCTCGAATGCGGACCCGGAGGGCTCAGATACGCAGTATTTT.

The gene calls are TRBV5-1 and TRBJ2-2; weak D call: TRBD2 (6 bases). CDR1 is SGHRS and CDR2 is YFSETQ in the germline V gene. CDR3 length equals 16 residues. V lost 4 bases to trimming and J lost 0 bases, with 13 bases between them. CDR3 protein: CASSELTRSNTGELFF. DNA of the CDR3: TGCGCCAGCAGCGAATTGACTAGGTCGAACACCGGGGAGCTGTTTTTT. The full variable domain, its missing parts supplied by reference TRBV5-1 and TRBJ2-2, is KAGVTQTPRYLIKTRGQQVTLSCSPISGHRSVSWYQQTPGQGLQFLFEYFSETQRNKGNFPGRFSGRQFSNSRSEMNVSTLELGDSALYLCASSELTRSNTGELFFGEGSRLTVL.

This clone was seen just once. Other DNA variants within this sample encode the same CDR3. The gene calls are TRBV18 and TRBJ1-1, with D possibly matching TRBD1 (5 bases). The CDR3 contains 13 residues. V shed 2 bases and J shed 1 base, with 5 bases lying between them. Per the germline V gene, CDR1 is KGHSH and CDR2 is LQKENI. The CDR3 DNA sequence: TGTGCCAGCTCACCAGGACAGAACACTGAAGCTTTCTTT. Amino acid sequence: CASSPGQNTEAFF.

CDR3 protein: CAISVTGSGELFF. In nucleotides, the CDR3 is TGTGCCATCAGTGTTACGGGGTCCGGGGAGCTGTTTTTT. V usage is TRBV10-3 and J usage is TRBJ2-2; a possible D gene is TRBD2 (5 bases). Looked up from germline, CDR1 is ENHRY and CDR2 is SYGVKD. Deletions cut 4 bases from V and 6 bases from J, with 9 bases between. This CDR3 comprises 13 residues.

The rearrangement joins TRBV7-9 to TRBJ2-6; 13 positions match TRBD2. The CDR3 covers 19 residues. CDR1 is SEHNR, CDR2 FQNEAQ, per germline (reference sequence). Trimming cost V 2 bases and J 1 base; bases outside gene matches: 5. CDR3 residues: CASSLLMGLAGSGANVLTF. The CDR3 coding sequence is TGTGCCAGCAGCTTACTGATGGGACTAGCGGGGTCTGGGGCCAACGTCCTGACTTTC. Based on the CDR3 plus reference TRBV7-9 and TRBJ2-6, the full variable domain is DTGVSQNPRHKITKRGQNVTFRCDPISEHNRLYWYRQTLGQGPEFLTYFQNEAQLEKSRLLSDRFSAERPKGSFSTLEIQRTEQGDSAMYLCASSLLMGLAGSGANVLTFGAGSRLTVL.

This chain uses TRBV9 with TRBJ2-5; unclear D gene. This CDR3 has 16 residues. CDR1 SGDLS and CDR2 YYNGEE come from the germline V gene. Trimming stripped 0 bases from V and 1 base from J, with 13 bases between. CDR3 DNA sequence: TGTGCCAGCAGCGTAGCCGGCAGCGCGTTCCAAGAGACCCAGTACTTC. It translates to CASSVAGSAFQETQYF.